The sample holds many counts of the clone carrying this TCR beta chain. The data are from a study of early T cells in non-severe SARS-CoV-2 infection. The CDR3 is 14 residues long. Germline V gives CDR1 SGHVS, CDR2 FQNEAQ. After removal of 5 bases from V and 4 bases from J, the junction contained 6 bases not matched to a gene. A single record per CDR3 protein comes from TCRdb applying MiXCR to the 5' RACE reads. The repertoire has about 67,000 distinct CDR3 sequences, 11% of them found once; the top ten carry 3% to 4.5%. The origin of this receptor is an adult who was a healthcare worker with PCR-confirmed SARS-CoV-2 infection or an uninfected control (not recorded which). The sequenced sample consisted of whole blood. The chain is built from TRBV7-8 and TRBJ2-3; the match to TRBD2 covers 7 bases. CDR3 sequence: CASSGGRAADTQYF. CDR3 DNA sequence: TGTGCCAGCAGCGGTGGGAGGGCCGCAGATACGCAGTATTTT.